A single sample gave rise to the 3 T cell receptor beta chains below, sequenced in a study of beta chain features in type 1 diabetes. What was sequenced were expressed TCRB transcripts, since all of the isolated RNA had been reverse transcribed. Profiling relied on immunoSEQ multiplex PCR, and the TCRdb table lists in-frame clones only, not all of them. Of about 350,000 clones in the sample, around 20% were seen once. The sequenced sample was naive CD4+ T cells from blood. Receptor source: a woman younger than 30 in good health.

The chain has TRBV2 and TRBJ2-1, with 13 bases identical to TRBD2. Germline V gene lookup returns CDR1 SNHLY and CDR2 FYNNEI. CDR3 length: 18 amino acids. The J segment lost 1 base and the V segment lost 6 bases, leaving 9 bases of the junction unmatched. CDR3 region: CASRDPRLAGGSYNEQFF. CDR3 nucleotides: TGTGCCAGCAGAGACCCTAGACTAGCGGGGGGTTCCTACAATGAGCAGTTCTTC.

This clone was recorded a few times. This chain links TRBV6-7 with TRBJ2-1, with TRBD2 identical over 9 bases. TRBV6-7 is known as an ORF, though its function is uncertain. Trimming at V came to 4 bases and at J to 4 bases, leaving 8 bases not matched to a gene. The CDR3 totals 16 residues. Written as DNA, the CDR3 is TGTGCCAGCAGTTCCCCTCAGCGGGGGGTTTACAATGAGCAGTTCTTC. Amino acid sequence: CASSSPQRGVYNEQFF.

Notes on this clone: Other DNA sequences from this sample encode an identical CDR3 as well. The chain recombines TRBV5-1 with TRBJ2-7, with 9 bases aligning to TRBD1. V trimming: 1 base; J trimming: 4 bases; junction bases outside the gene matches: 6. Germline V gene sequence: CDR1 SGHRS, CDR2 YFSETQ. The CDR3 has 15 amino acids. CDR3 amino acids: CASSLSGQGGYEQYF. CDR3 nucleotide sequence: TGCGCCAGCAGCTTGTCGGGACAGGGAGGGTACGAGCAGTACTTC.